This T cell receptor beta chain was recorded in a study of T cell responses to AZD1222 COVID-19 vaccine. Study at large: Some second doses came at about 4 weeks and others at about 12 weeks; these were pooled. Study observations and caveats: Regions left unmutated in variants are reportedly the target of nearly half of spike-specific TCRs.

Trimming took 6 bases from V and 8 from J, leaving 10 bases between them. CDR1 is SNHLY and CDR2 is FYNNEI in the germline V gene. The CDR3 totals 11 residues. A word on this clone: Its target is not known.

Profiling relied on immunoSEQ multiplex PCR, and the TCRdb table lists in-frame clones only, not all of them. The data contain 120,000 or so clones, roughly 84% of them singletons. The clonotype comes from an adult in good health. V and J are TRBV2 and TRBJ1-1; D ambiguous. The specimen comprised peripheral blood, sampled on day 0 of AZD1222 vaccination. Here the CDR3 reads CASSHAGEAFF. CDR3 bases: TGTGCCAGCAGCCATGCGGGGGAAGCTTTCTTT.